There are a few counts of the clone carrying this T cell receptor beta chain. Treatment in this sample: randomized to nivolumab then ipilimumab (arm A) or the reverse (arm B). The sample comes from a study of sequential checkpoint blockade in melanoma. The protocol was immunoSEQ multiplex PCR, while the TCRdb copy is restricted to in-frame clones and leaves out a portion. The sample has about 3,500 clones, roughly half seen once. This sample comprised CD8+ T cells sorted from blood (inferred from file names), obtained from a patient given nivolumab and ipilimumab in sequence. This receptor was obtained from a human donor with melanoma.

CDR3 DNA sequence: TGCAGCGTTCCCGAACAGGGGGTCTATGGCTACACCTTC. Translation: CSVPEQGVYGYTF. The chain recombines TRBV29-1 with TRBJ1-2, with 8 bases matching TRBD1. The CDR3 is 13 residues long. J was trimmed by 4 bases and V by 5 bases; bases with no gene match: 6. Germline loops: CDR1 SQVTM, CDR2 ANQGSEA.